The 15 T cell receptor beta chains given below trace back to one sample, sequenced in a study of cytomegalovirus exposure and HLA in healthy donors. The assay was immunoSEQ multiplex PCR, and TCRdb's table has in-frame clones only and misses some. The sample lists tens of thousands of clones; about 94% were seen once. The sequenced material came from PBMCs. These receptors came from a woman aged 18-29 years in good health and CMV-seronegative.

The V call is TRBV5-6, the J call TRBJ2-7, with 7 bases fitting TRBD2. Germline lookup yields CDR1 SGHDT and CDR2 YYEEEE. The CDR3 loop spans 14 amino acids. With V trimmed by 1 base and J by 4 bases, 5 bases remained unmatched. DNA for the CDR3: TGTGCCAGCAGCTTGTCGGGGGGTGCGTACGAGCAGTACTTC. Translating it yields CASSLSGGAYEQYF.

This rearrangement joins TRBV30 to TRBJ1-1; a weak D match, TRBD1 (6 bases). Germline CDR1 reads GTSNPN; CDR2 reads SVGIG (reference sequence). V was clipped by 0 bases and J by 0 bases, with 23 bases between them. The CDR3 is 19 residues long. The CDR3 DNA reads TGTGCCTGGAGTGTATACCGGACAGCTACCCTGGGGATGAACACTGAAGCTTTCTTT. Amino acid sequence: CAWSVYRTATLGMNTEAFF.

The chain is built from TRBV27 and TRBJ2-7; 7 nucleotides agree with TRBD1. The length of the CDR3 is 13 residues. With V trimmed by 3 bases and J by 3 bases, 2 bases remained unmatched. In germline, CDR1 is MNHEY, CDR2 SMNVEV (reference sequence). CDR3 nucleotides: TGTGCCAGCAGTTTGGGACAGCTCTACGAGCAGTACTTC. The encoded protein is CASSLGQLYEQYF.

The chain couples TRBV2 to TRBJ2-5; 9 nucleotides agree with TRBD2. J lost 4 bases, V lost 6 bases, and 6 bases had no gene match. There are 14 residues in the CDR3. Germline CDR1 is SNHLY and CDR2 is FYNNEI. The CDR3 region has the DNA TGTGCCAGCAGGCCCTTTAGCGGGGGAGAGACCCAGTACTTC. Residues: CASRPFSGGETQYF.

The rearrangement uses TRBV7-2 and TRBJ2-5; D uncertain. Germline V gives CDR1 SGHTA, CDR2 FQGNSA. The CDR3 spans 14 residues. Trimming shortened V by 5 bases and J by 5 bases, and 15 bases separated the two germline ends. CDR3 coding DNA: TGTGCCAGCAGCGTCCAGGCCTTAACGGAGACCCAGTACTTC. Its translation is CASSVQALTETQYF.

V gene TRBV4-2 combines with J gene TRBJ2-3, with TRBD2 matching over 11 bases. Germline V CDR1 and CDR2: LGHNA, YNFKEQ. The CDR3 is made up of 16 amino acids. V dropped 1 base and J dropped 3; count of bases not matched to a gene: 3. The CDR3 DNA follows: TGTGCCAGCAGCCAAGGGGGACTAGCGGAGACAGATACGCAGTATTTT. Its protein is CASSQGGLAETDTQYF.

The gene calls are TRBV6-6 and TRBJ1-1; weak D call: TRBD1 (5 bases). The germline CDR1 and CDR2 sequences are MNHNY and SVGAGI (reference sequence). The V and J ends lost 3 bases and 4 bases respectively, with 12 bases between them. The CDR3 has 14 amino acids. The CDR3 reads CASSYAGDATEAFF. CDR3 nucleotide sequence: TGTGCCAGCAGTTATGCGGGGGATGCCACTGAAGCTTTCTTT.

The chain carries TRBV28 and TRBJ1-5; 9 bases agree with TRBD1. Germline V gives CDR1 MDHEN, CDR2 SYDVKM. Trimming took 6 bases from V and 4 from J; bases not matched to a gene: 7. The CDR3 is 15 amino acids. In nucleotides, the CDR3 is TGTGCCAGCAGGGAAACAGGGGGCTTGAATCAGCCCCAGCATTTT. The encoded protein is CASRETGGLNQPQHF.

This chain uses TRBV9 with TRBJ2-2; the match to TRBD1 covers 8 bases. CDR1 is SGDLS, CDR2 YYNGEE, per germline. V lost 4 bases to trimming and J lost 2 bases; unmatched junction nucleotides: 4. The CDR3 has 15 amino acids. In DNA form, the CDR3 reads TGTGCCAGCAGCAACAGGGGGAGTAACACCGGGGAGCTGTTTTTT. This codes for CASSNRGSNTGELFF.

This clone was seen only a few times. The V gene is TRBV6-5, the J gene TRBJ1-5, with 8 bases matching TRBD1. CDR1 is MNHEY and CDR2 is SVGAGI in the germline V gene. The CDR3 consists of 14 residues. After removal of 5 bases from V and 6 bases from J, the junction contained 6 bases not matched to a gene. CDR3 protein: CASSRRQGSQPQHF. CDR3 bases: TGTGCCAGCAGTCGGCGACAGGGGAGTCAGCCCCAGCATTTT.

This clone was found once. V is TRBV5-1 and J is TRBJ1-2, with D possibly TRBD1 on 6 matching bases. The ends were cut back, 4 bases at V and 6 bases at J, with 16 bases in the middle. Per germline, CDR1 SGHRS and CDR2 YFSETQ. The CDR3 spans 14 residues. CDR3 nucleotide sequence: TGCGCCAGCAGCCTCTCCCAGGGGAATGATGGCTACACCTTC. Its translation is CASSLSQGNDGYTF.

The CDR3 loop reads CASSLGDRNTEAFF. DNA for the CDR3: TGTGCCAGCAGCTTGGGGGACAGGAACACTGAAGCTTTCTTT. The V gene is TRBV7-9, the J gene TRBJ1-1; 7 nucleotides match TRBD1. CDR3 length: 14 amino acids. Germline values: CDR1 SEHNR, CDR2 FQNEAQ (reference sequence). The V gene end was trimmed by 3 bases and the J gene end by 1 base; junction bases not matched to a gene: 2.

The V and J genes are TRBV7-5 and TRBJ2-6; the table's D call, TRBD1, was not checked against the DNA. TRBV7-5 is termed a pseudogene. The CDR3 loop spans 18 amino acids. Here the CDR3 DNA reads TGTGCCAGAAGCTTAGGCCAGGGGGCCGACTCTGGGGCCAACGTCCTGACTTTC. Its protein product is CARSLGQGADSGANVLTF.

This clone was observed a single time. The gene calls are TRBV29-1 and TRBJ2-1; TRBD2 matches 9 bases. The CDR3 is 13 amino acids. V trimming: 7 bases; J trimming: 5 bases; junction bases outside the gene matches: 6. CDR1 and CDR2 from the germline V gene are SQVTM and ANQGSEA. Written as DNA, the CDR3 is TGCAGCGGGGGACTAGCTCCCGACAATGAGCAGTTCTTC. Protein sequence: CSGGLAPDNEQFF.

The CDR3 DNA reads TGTGCCAGCAGTTTACGCGGGGGCCACTATTACGAGCAGTACTTC. It translates to CASSLRGGHYYEQYF. The chain uses TRBV27 and TRBJ2-7, with D possibly being TRBD2 (7 bases). Trimming pared 2 bases from V and 4 bases from J, leaving 15 bases between. The CDR3 has 15 amino acids. Germline CDR1 reads MNHEY; CDR2 reads SMNVEV (reference sequence).